This T cell receptor beta chain was identified during a study of blood T cell repertoires in COVID-19. Study as a whole: COVID-19 samples from acute and convalescent phases originated in the United States, Italy and Spain. In each case, the material was cDNA or gDNA derived from T cells, B-cell-depleted T cells, or PBMCs.

V lost 3 bases to trimming and J lost 2 bases; unmatched junction nucleotides: 4. Germline V CDR1 and CDR2: LNHDA, SQIVND (reference sequence). The CDR3 is 16 residues long. As handled by the study authors: Amplifying reference gene primers gave estimates of nucleated cell counts. Clones were read by immunoSEQ multiplex PCR, and TCRdb kept only the in-frame ones, dropping some. The D gene and trimming were derived from the DNA, and the V and J assignments and clone size from that table. The table includes over 100,000 clones, approximately 86% detected once. The TCR comes from a man aged 40-55 years with acute or convalescent COVID-19. Source material: peripheral blood. The chain recombines TRBV19 with TRBJ2-3; 11 bases are a match to TRBD2. CDR3 nucleotide sequence: TGTGCCAGTAGTATTCGGACTAGCGGGCTCACAGATACGCAGTATTTT. Its translation is CASSIRTSGLTDTQYF.